These 11 T cell receptor beta chains were all obtained from the same sample, sequenced in a study of Ad26.COV2.S vaccination and SARS-CoV-2 variants. Here immunoSEQ multiplex PCR was the method, and the copy in TCRdb shows in-frame clones only, minus some. The sample records about 500,000 clones, roughly nine tenths being singletons. Regarding treatment: approximately 18 received Ad26.COV2.S at low or high dose, single or two shots; about 5 received placebo; per-sample allocation not given. Collection of the samples took place on day 63 after the first injection of vaccine or placebo. Sequenced here: peripheral blood, sampled in a trial of Ad26.COV2.S vaccine versus placebo. The source of these receptors is a person aged 18-65 years who received the Ad26.COV2.S COVID-19 vaccine or a placebo.

This rearrangement joins TRBV7-9 to TRBJ1-4, with TRBD1 matching 7 bases. V lost 5 bases, J lost 7 bases, and 4 bases stayed unmatched. This CDR3 is built from 13 residues. Germline V gives CDR1 SEHNR, CDR2 FQNEAQ (reference sequence). CDR3 DNA: TGTGCCAGCAGCACCCACAGGGGTGAAAAACTGTTTTTT. Its translation is CASSTHRGEKLFF.

The chain recombines TRBV27 with TRBJ2-7; D unresolved. The V gene's germline CDR1 is MNHEY and CDR2 SMNVEV (reference sequence). V shed 5 bases and J shed 3 bases, with 11 bases lying between them. The CDR3 consists of 13 residues. The CDR3 DNA reads TGTGCCAGCAGTCCCAGACCGAACTACGAGCAGTACTTC. This sequence encodes CASSPRPNYEQYF.

The genes are TRBV6-2 or TRBV6-3 and TRBJ2-6; no clear D. The ends were cut back, 6 bases at V and 0 bases at J, with 12 bases in the middle. CDR3 length equals 16 residues. Germline CDR1 and CDR2: MNHEY and SVGEGT. The CDR3 region is CASSANFYSGANVLTF. The CDR3, as DNA: TGTGCCAGCAGCGCAAACTTCTACTCTGGGGCCAACGTCCTGACTTTC.

The V gene is TRBV7-2, the J gene TRBJ2-2; D remains ambiguous. V gave up 5 bases and J gave up 0 bases, with 13 bases separating them. There are 16 residues in the CDR3. CDR1 is SGHTA and CDR2 is FQGNSA in the germline V gene. CDR3 in amino acids: CASSKYRVSNTGELFF. CDR3 in DNA: TGTGCCAGCAGCAAATACAGAGTATCGAACACCGGGGAGCTGTTTTTT.

V and J are TRBV11-2 and TRBJ2-6; D might be TRBD1 (5 bases). Germline CDR1 reads SGHAT; CDR2 reads FQNNGV. V lost 0 bases, J lost 2 bases, and 8 bases lay in between. There are 16 residues in the CDR3. The DNA of the CDR3 is TGTGCCAGCAGCTTAGACTCAGGGACTGGGGCCAACGTCCTGACTTTC. The encoded protein is CASSLDSGTGANVLTF. The variable domain in full, completed from reference TRBV11-2 and TRBJ2-6, reads EAGVAQSPRYKIIEKRQSVAFWCNPISGHATLYWYQQILGQGPKLLIQFQNNGVVDDSQLPKDRFSAERLKGVDSTLKIQPAKLEDSAVYLCASSLDSGTGANVLTFGAGSRLTVL.

This clone was recorded many times. The CDR3 bases are TGTGCCAGCAGACGACAGAGCAATCAGCCCCAGCATTTT. Translating gives CASRRQSNQPQHF. The chain combines TRBV6-5 with TRBJ1-5, with D possibly being TRBD1 (5 bases). Germline assignment: CDR1 MNHEY and CDR2 SVGAGI. The V end was cut by 6 bases, the J end by 1 base, with 7 bases between. The CDR3 is 13 residues long.

The V gene is TRBV11-2, the J gene TRBJ2-4; TRBD1 agrees at 9 bases. Germline values: CDR1 SGHAT, CDR2 FQNNGV. V shed 5 bases and J 12 bases; nucleotides not matched to a gene: 11. This CDR3 has 14 amino acids. The CDR3 spells CASSPLVQGAAQYF. The CDR3 region has the DNA TGTGCCAGCAGCCCACTAGTACAGGGGGCGGCTCAGTACTTC.

This clone turned up a few times. The CDR3 DNA is TGTGCCAGCAGAAAGGGAGGGATCCCCTATAATTCACCCCTCCACTTT. This encodes CASRKGGIPYNSPLHF. The chain joins TRBV27 to TRBJ1-6; D gene unclear. The CDR3 length is 16 residues. Deletions cut 6 bases from V and 2 bases from J, with 14 bases between. CDR1 is MNHEY, CDR2 SMNVEV, per germline (reference sequence).

The chain combines TRBV12-3 or TRBV12-4 with TRBJ1-1; no clear D gene. V was clipped by 5 bases and J by 2 bases, with 6 bases between them. The CDR3 is made up of 12 amino acids. This chain's CDR3 is CASSTPNTEAFF. The CDR3 DNA reads as TGTGCCAGCAGTACCCCTAACACTGAAGCTTTCTTT.

V usage is TRBV5-4 and J usage is TRBJ2-5; maybe TRBD1 (5 bases). With 0 bases removed from V and 1 base from J, the gap between germline ends came to 7 bases. The germline V gene encodes CDR1 SGHNT and CDR2 YYREEE (reference sequence). The length of the CDR3 is 14 residues. CDR3 DNA: TGTGCCAGCAGCTTGGTACAGGCCCAAGAGACCCAGTACTTC. This translates into CASSLVQAQETQYF.

The chain joins TRBV6-5 to TRBJ1-1, with D possibly TRBD1 on 5 matching bases. Trimming left V 8 bases short and J 3 bases short, with 16 bases between. This CDR3 region has 14 residues. Looked up from germline, CDR1 is MNHEY and CDR2 is SVGAGI. The CDR3 region is CASALGTVDTEAFF. CDR3 sequence (DNA): TGTGCCAGCGCATTAGGGACGGTGGACACTGAAGCTTTCTTT.